The rows below give T cell receptor beta chains drawn from one sample of a study of cytomegalovirus exposure and HLA in healthy donors. TCRdb keeps only in-frame clones here, not all; method: immunoSEQ multiplex PCR. The sample has some 72,000 clones. The sequencing sample was made of PBMCs. The receptors were gathered from a boy younger than 18 in good health and CMV-seronegative. Each CDR3 is given with its conserved first and last residue. The D gene is left open where the match is weak.

CDR3 length: 17; V gene: TRBV4-1; J gene: TRBJ1-1; D gene: TRBD1; CDR3 protein: CASSQDPRQGRTTEAFF; CDR3 DNA: TGCGCCAGCAGCCAAGATCCTAGACAGGGGCGTACCACTGAAGCTTTCTTT
CDR3 length: 19; V gene: TRBV4-3; J gene: TRBJ2-2; D gene: TRBD2; CDR3 protein: CASSQHASGKGPWTGELFF; CDR3 DNA: TGCGCCAGCAGCCAGCATGCTAGCGGGAAGGGGCCCTGGACCGGGGAGCTGTTTTTT
CDR3 length: 16; V gene: TRBV2; J gene: TRBJ2-7; D gene: .; CDR3 protein: CASSEPRGASSYEQYF; CDR3 DNA: TGTGCCAGCAGTGAGCCCAGGGGGGCTAGCTCCTACGAGCAGTACTTC
CDR3 length: 14; V gene: TRBV4-2; J gene: TRBJ1-5; D gene: .; CDR3 protein: CASSQDNSNQPQHF; CDR3 DNA: TGTGCCAGCAGCCAAGATAATAGCAATCAGCCCCAGCATTTT
CDR3 length: 16; V gene: TRBV5-1; J gene: TRBJ2-1; D gene: .; CDR3 protein: CASSPEVTSSDNEQFF; CDR3 DNA: TGCGCCAGCAGCCCTGAGGTAACTAGCTCCGACAATGAGCAGTTCTTC
CDR3 length: 13; V gene: TRBV5-4; J gene: TRBJ2-3; D gene: .; CDR3 protein: CASSAEATDTQYF; CDR3 DNA: TGTGCCAGCAGCGCGGAGGCCACAGATACGCAGTATTTT
CDR3 length: 11; V gene: TRBV2; J gene: TRBJ1-1; D gene: TRBD1; CDR3 protein: CASRTGTEAFF; CDR3 DNA: TGTGCCAGCCGGACAGGGACTGAAGCTTTCTTT
CDR3 length: 10; V gene: TRBV20-1; J gene: TRBJ1-1; D gene: TRBD1; CDR3 protein: CSARGQGDFF; CDR3 DNA: TGCAGTGCTCGCGGACAGGGTGATTTCTTT
CDR3 length: 13; V gene: TRBV30; J gene: TRBJ2-5; D gene: TRBD1; CDR3 protein: CAWSSGTEETQYF; CDR3 DNA: TGTGCCTGGAGTTCCGGGACAGAAGAGACCCAGTACTTC
CDR3 length: 16; V gene: TRBV18; J gene: TRBJ1-4; D gene: .; CDR3 protein: CASSPGRGVTNEKLFF; CDR3 DNA: TGTGCCAGCTCACCCGGGAGGGGGGTGACTAATGAAAAACTGTTTTTT
CDR3 length: 20; V gene: TRBV7-3; J gene: TRBJ1-5; D gene: TRBD1; CDR3 protein: CASSSRELRGQVKVNQPQHF; CDR3 DNA: TGTGCCAGCAGCTCCCGAGAGCTCAGGGGGCAAGTTAAGGTCAATCAGCCCCAGCATTTT
CDR3 length: 14; V gene: TRBV25-1; J gene: TRBJ2-7; D gene: .; CDR3 protein: CASSESKGGYEQYF; CDR3 DNA: TGTGCCAGCAGTGAGTCTAAGGGGGGGTACGAGCAGTACTTC
CDR3 length: 15; V gene: TRBV15; J gene: TRBJ2-7; D gene: TRBD2; CDR3 protein: CATSAGLATRGEQYF; CDR3 DNA: TGTGCCACCAGCGCAGGACTAGCGACACGGGGCGAGCAGTACTTC
CDR3 length: 15; V gene: TRBV30; J gene: TRBJ1-3; D gene: TRBD1; CDR3 protein: CAGRDRGRAGNTIYF; CDR3 DNA: TGTGCCGGGAGGGACAGGGGTAGAGCTGGAAACACCATATATTTT
CDR3 length: 15; V gene: TRBV5-1; J gene: TRBJ1-5; D gene: TRBD1; CDR3 protein: CASSLGTGADQPQHF; CDR3 DNA: TGCGCCAGCAGCCTAGGGACAGGGGCTGATCAGCCCCAGCATTTT
CDR3 length: 15; V gene: TRBV11-2; J gene: TRBJ2-7; D gene: TRBD1; CDR3 protein: CASSLESSRGYEQYF; CDR3 DNA: TGTGCCAGCAGCTTAGAATCGTCCAGGGGGTACGAGCAGTACTTC
CDR3 length: 13; V gene: TRBV19; J gene: TRBJ2-2; D gene: .; CDR3 protein: CASRPLAVGELFF; CDR3 DNA: TGTGCCAGTAGACCCTTAGCGGTCGGGGAGCTGTTTTTT
CDR3 length: 14; V gene: TRBV4-1; J gene: TRBJ1-2; D gene: .; CDR3 protein: CASSPWTDNYGYTF; CDR3 DNA: TGCGCCAGCAGCCCTTGGACAGACAACTATGGCTACACCTTC
CDR3 length: 15; V gene: TRBV7-2; J gene: TRBJ2-7; D gene: TRBD2; CDR3 protein: CASSSGTSSLYEQYF; CDR3 DNA: TGTGCCAGCAGCTCCGGGACTAGCTCCCTCTACGAGCAGTACTTC
CDR3 length: 15; V gene: TRBV18; J gene: TRBJ1-6; D gene: .; CDR3 protein: CASSPGRVENSHLHF; CDR3 DNA: TGTGCCAGCTCACCAGGCAGGGTGGAGAATTCACACCTACACTTT